The 26 T cell receptor beta chains below come from one sample, sequenced in a study of CD8 T cells in ankylosing spondylitis (dated by TCRdb to about 2017). Libraries came from 5' RACE. Data came from an Illumina HiSeq 2500. In TCRdb, the public reads were trimmed at Q25 with fastp and aligned with MiXCR, with productive beta chains retained. Every entry covers one CDR3 protein and lists the most common genes and DNA from its rows. The sample contains some 350,000 distinct CDR3 sequences, roughly 14% of them found a single time. The ten largest clones capture 1.1% of the sample. The specimen was blood, either unsorted or a sorted T cell fraction (not recorded which). These receptors came from a male donor with ankylosing spondylitis or in good health (not recorded which).

J is TRBJ2-1 and V is TRBV24-1; 9 bases agree with TRBD1. CDR3 length: 19 amino acids. Losses at the gene ends were 8 bases for V and 7 bases for J; bases not matched to a gene: 23. In germline, CDR1 is KGHDR, CDR2 SFDVKD. In DNA, the CDR3 is TGTGCCACCAAAAGATTTAAAGGGACAGGGCAGGATTGGTTGAATGAGCAGTTCTTC. Its translation: CATKRFKGTGQDWLNEQFF.

The rearrangement joins TRBV5-1 to TRBJ2-7; 9 bases agree with TRBD1. The germline CDR1 and CDR2 sequences are SGHRS and YFSETQ. The CDR3 is 15 residues long. With 2 bases clipped from V and 6 bases from J, the junction kept 9 bases outside the gene matches. CDR3: CASSFGTGPGSEQYF. CDR3 DNA: TGCGCCAGCAGCTTTGGGACAGGGCCCGGCAGCGAGCAGTACTTC.

The V and J genes are TRBV15 and TRBJ2-2; D unclear. Per germline, CDR1 LNHNV and CDR2 YYDKDF (reference sequence). V dropped 6 bases and J dropped 6 bases, with 17 bases sitting between them. CDR3 size: 15 residues. CDR3 DNA sequence: TGTGCCACCAGTCAAGGATCGTGGGGTGCCGGGGAGCTGTTTTTT. Translated: CATSQGSWGAGELFF.

V usage is TRBV5-1 and J usage is TRBJ2-2, with a tentative D call TRBD2 (7 bases). V was trimmed by 6 bases and J by 3 bases, leaving 18 bases between them. Germline loops: CDR1 SGHRS, CDR2 YFSETQ. The CDR3 runs to 16 residues. Here the CDR3 reads CASTPYGGRDTGELFF. The DNA of the CDR3 is TGCGCCAGCACCCCCTACGGGGGGCGGGACACCGGGGAGCTGTTTTTT.

The sample holds a few counts of this clonotype. The rearrangement uses TRBV5-1 and TRBJ1-1; D gene uncertain. Trimming left V 6 bases short and J 1 base short, with 13 bases between. CDR1 SGHRS and CDR2 YFSETQ come from the germline V gene. The CDR3 sequence is 14 residues long. CDR3 protein: CASTPYRENTEAFF. DNA of the CDR3: TGCGCCAGCACACCTTATCGGGAGAACACTGAAGCTTTCTTT.

This clonotype was counted between two and nine times. V and J are TRBV20-1 and TRBJ2-5; D not resolved. The CDR3 extends over 14 amino acids. V was cut by 1 base and J by 2 bases, with 11 bases left in between. Germline V gene sequence: CDR1 DFQATT, CDR2 SNEGSKA (reference sequence). The CDR3 coding sequence is TGCAGTGCTAGAGTCTTGGCGCCGCAAGAGACCCAGTACTTC. Residues: CSARVLAPQETQYF.

This clonotype was counted at least ten times. J is TRBJ1-1 and V is TRBV29-1, with TRBD1 matching over 10 bases. After removal of 7 bases from V and 1 base from J, the junction contained 0 bases not matched to a gene. The V gene's germline CDR1 is SQVTM and CDR2 ANQGSEA. This CDR3 is 12 amino acids long. The CDR3 nucleotides are TGCAGCGGGGACAGGGGGAACACTGAAGCTTTCTTT. Protein product: CSGDRGNTEAFF.

This clonotype has only a few counts. The chain combines TRBV4-2 with TRBJ1-5; D is ambiguous. Trimming shortened V by 4 bases and J by 4 bases, and 8 bases separated the two germline ends. CDR1 LGHNA and CDR2 YNFKEQ come from the germline V gene. The CDR3 has 13 amino acids. The CDR3 nucleotides read TGTGCCAGCAGCCCTGGAACTAATCAGCCCCAGCATTTT. Amino acids: CASSPGTNQPQHF.

A few counts support this clonotype. This sequence joins TRBV2 and TRBJ2-4, with a possible D match to TRBD2 (6 bases). The V gene's germline CDR1 is SNHLY and CDR2 FYNNEI. V was trimmed by 4 bases and J by 8 bases, leaving 15 bases between them. CDR3 length: 14 residues. For the CDR3, the DNA is TGTGCCAGCAGTGTTTCGAGGGGACTGGACATTCAGTACTTC. Its translation is CASSVSRGLDIQYF.

This clonotype was counted ten times or more. The chain employs TRBV27 and TRBJ2-3, with no clear D. Between the trimmed V and J ends, which lost 3 bases and 0 bases, there was a span of 10 bases. Looked up from germline, CDR1 is MNHEY and CDR2 is SMNVEV (reference sequence). The CDR3 contains 15 residues. The CDR3 loop reads CASSLEGASTDTQYF. DNA for the CDR3: TGTGCCAGCAGTTTGGAAGGCGCCAGCACAGATACGCAGTATTTT.

This clonotype has at least ten counts. This rearrangement joins TRBV9 to TRBJ2-1; D remains ambiguous. From germline, CDR1 is SGDLS and CDR2 YYNGEE. This CDR3 is 12 amino acids long. V shed 4 bases and J shed 4 bases, with 6 bases lying between them. CDR3 coding DNA: TGTGCCAGCAGCCTTAATTACAATGAGCAGTTCTTC. This codes for CASSLNYNEQFF.

This clonotype occurred a few times. This chain uses TRBV7-9 with TRBJ1-1; no clear D. Germline V gene lookup returns CDR1 SEHNR and CDR2 FQNEAQ (reference sequence). The V end lost 6 bases, the J end lost 8 bases, and 19 bases lay between the germline ends. The CDR3 totals 14 residues. CDR3 sequence reads: CASSRYGMSVEAFF. The CDR3 region has the DNA TGTGCCAGCAGTCGTTATGGGATGTCGGTAGAAGCTTTCTTT. The full variable domain, in which reference TRBV7-9 and TRBJ1-1 provide the parts outside the CDR3, is DTGVSQNPRHKITKRGQNVTFRCDPISEHNRLYWYRQTLGQGPEFLTYFQNEAQLEKSRLLSDRFSAERPKGSFSTLEIQRTEQGDSAMYLCASSRYGMSVEAFFGQGTRLTVV.

This clonotype was detected ten times or more. The genes are TRBV3-1 and TRBJ1-1; D not certain. The CDR3 is made up of 13 amino acids. Trimming took off 4 bases at V and 5 bases at J, with 11 bases between the two ends. CDR1 and CDR2 (germline): LGHDT, YNNKEL (reference sequence). The CDR3 spells CASSRTSGTEAFF. The CDR3 DNA reads as TGTGCCAGCAGCCGGACGTCGGGGACTGAAGCTTTCTTT.

The rearrangement joins TRBV5-1 to TRBJ2-5; D is possibly TRBD1 or TRBD2 (5 bases each). CDR1 is SGHRS and CDR2 is YFSETQ in the germline V gene. The CDR3 contains 14 residues. V was trimmed by 4 bases and J by 5 bases, leaving 15 bases between them. The CDR3 sequence: CASSPGSSSETQYF. As DNA, the CDR3 is TGCGCCAGCAGCCCAGGGAGCAGTTCGGAGACCCAGTACTTC.

This clonotype appeared many times. V usage is TRBV12-3 or TRBV12-4 and J usage is TRBJ1-2; possible D gene TRBD1, 6 bases. The CDR3 runs 14 residues. V lost 7 bases and J lost 6, with 18 bases in between. In DNA, the CDR3 is TGTGCCAGCACGGGGTCCGTGGGGACAAATGGCTACACCTTC. Residues: CASTGSVGTNGYTF.

This clonotype showed up just a few times. The rearrangement uses TRBV7-8 and TRBJ2-6, with TRBD2 as a possible D gene (5 bases). The CDR3 runs to 16 residues. Germline CDR1 is SGHVS and CDR2 is FQNEAQ. V was trimmed by 0 bases and J by 1 base, leaving 7 bases between them. The CDR3 DNA follows: TGTGCCAGCAGCTTAGCCCGGGATTCTGGGGCCAACGTCCTGACTTTC. Translating it yields CASSLARDSGANVLTF. Looking up the rest from reference TRBV7-8 and TRBJ2-6 gives the full variable domain: GAGVSQSPRYKVAKRGQDVALRCDPISGHVSLFWYQQALGQGPEFLTYFQNEAQLDKSGLPSDRFFAERPEGSVSTLKIQRTQQEDSAVYLCASSLARDSGANVLTFGAGSRLTVL.

The chain recombines TRBV11-3 with TRBJ2-7, with 7 positions matching TRBD1. Germline loops: CDR1 SGHNT, CDR2 YENEEA. V dropped 5 bases and J dropped 0; count of bases not matched to a gene: 13. The CDR3 length is 17 residues. The CDR3 region has the DNA TGTGCCAGCAGCCCCCCAGGGGGAAGCGACAGCTCCTACGAGCAGTACTTC. This codes for CASSPPGGSDSSYEQYF.

This clonotype was counted at least ten times. V gene TRBV29-1 combines with J gene TRBJ2-1; TRBD2 aligns across 12 bases. The CDR3 has 13 amino acids. Germline loops: CDR1 SQVTM, CDR2 ANQGSEA. The V gene end was trimmed by 7 bases and the J gene end by 10 bases; junction bases not matched to a gene: 8. The CDR3 loop is CSAGGLAGGEQFF. The CDR3, as DNA: TGCAGCGCTGGGGGACTAGCGGGCGGAGAGCAGTTCTTC.

V usage is TRBV9 and J usage is TRBJ2-2; 7 bases line up with TRBD1. The CDR3 loop spans 16 amino acids. Germline V gene data show CDR1 as SGDLS and CDR2 as YYNGEE. V shed 0 bases and J 2 bases; nucleotides not matched to a gene: 4. The CDR3 nucleotides read TGTGCCAGCAGCGTAGCAGGGGGTCTTAACACCGGGGAGCTGTTTTTT. Protein: CASSVAGGLNTGELFF.

This clonotype has ten or more counts. J is TRBJ1-4 and V is TRBV12-3 or TRBV12-4; tentatively, D is TRBD1 (5 bases). V dropped 6 bases and J dropped 6 bases, with 11 bases sitting between them. The CDR3 has 13 amino acids. In nucleotides, the CDR3 is TGTGCCAGCAGGGGGGGTCCGGATGAAAAACTGTTTTTT. This translates into CASRGGPDEKLFF.

J is TRBJ2-5 and V is TRBV11-3; 7 bases map to TRBD2. CDR1 is SGHNT and CDR2 is YENEEA in the germline V gene. J lost 0 bases, V lost 5 bases, and 3 bases had no gene match. CDR3 length: 14 residues. This chain's CDR3 is CASSRGEYQETQYF. The DNA of the CDR3 is TGTGCCAGCAGCCGGGGGGAGTACCAAGAGACCCAGTACTTC. Based on the CDR3 plus reference TRBV11-3 and TRBJ2-5, the full variable domain is EAGVVQSPRYKIIEKKQPVAFWCNPISGHNTLYWYLQNLGQGPELLIRYENEEAVDDSQLPKDRFSAERLKGVDSTLKIQPAELGDSAVYLCASSRGEYQETQYFGPGTRLLVL.

This clonotype was seen more than once but under ten times. This chain connects TRBV5-1 to TRBJ2-5, with D possibly matching TRBD1 (6 bases). This CDR3 contains 14 residues. Germline lookup yields CDR1 SGHRS and CDR2 YFSETQ. Trimming cost V 4 bases and J 4 bases, with 14 bases left between them. CDR3 protein: CASSLYGGGETQYF. Here the CDR3 DNA reads TGCGCCAGCAGCCTGTATGGGGGCGGAGAGACCCAGTACTTC. The full variable domain, its missing parts supplied by reference TRBV5-1 and TRBJ2-5, is KAGVTQTPRYLIKTRGQQVTLSCSPISGHRSVSWYQQTPGQGLQFLFEYFSETQRNKGNFPGRFSGRQFSNSRSEMNVSTLELGDSALYLCASSLYGGGETQYFGPGTRLLVL.

At least ten counts were recorded for this clonotype. This chain uses TRBV12-3 or TRBV12-4 with TRBJ1-2; TRBD1 is a possible D gene (5 bases). V was trimmed by 3 bases and J by 7 bases, leaving 12 bases between them. This CDR3 contains 13 residues. The CDR3 DNA reads as TGTGCCAGCAGTTTCGGGGAGGGGAGTGGCTACACCTTC. This encodes CASSFGEGSGYTF.

The V call is TRBV12-3 or TRBV12-4, the J call TRBJ2-7; the D gene is possibly TRBD2 (5 bases). Trimming removed 5 bases at V and 5 bases at J, with 16 bases between. This CDR3 contains 14 residues. The CDR3 bases are TGTGCCAGCAGTCATACCTTGAGGGTCCACGAGCAGTACTTC. Translation gives CASSHTLRVHEQYF.

This clonotype has only a few counts. The chain has TRBV7-2 and TRBJ2-1; the D gene is possibly TRBD2 (6 bases). The V and J ends lost 1 base and 4 bases respectively, with 20 bases between them. Germline lookup yields CDR1 SGHTA and CDR2 FQGNSA. CDR3 length equals 18 residues. The CDR3 here is CASSLGAGSFAGYNEQFF. In DNA form, the CDR3 reads TGTGCCAGCAGCTTAGGCGCGGGGAGTTTTGCGGGATACAATGAGCAGTTCTTC. The full variable domain, with the rest looked up from reference TRBV7-2 and TRBJ2-1, is GAGVSQSPSNKVTEKGKDVELRCDPISGHTALYWYRQSLGQGLEFLIYFQGNSAPDKSGLPSDRFSAERTGGSVSTLTIQRTQQEDSAVYLCASSLGAGSFAGYNEQFFGPGTRLTVL.

The chain links TRBV5-1 to TRBJ2-5; 7 nucleotides match TRBD2. The length of the CDR3 is 15 residues. V trimming: 7 bases; J trimming: 4 bases; junction bases outside the gene matches: 13. Germline V gene lookup returns CDR1 SGHRS and CDR2 YFSETQ. The CDR3 loop is CASRLGTTVTETQYF. DNA for the CDR3: TGCGCCAGCCGCCTCGGGACTACCGTAACAGAGACCCAGTACTTC.